This T cell receptor beta chain appears in the sequencing data of a study of memory CD4+ T cells and cytomegalovirus serostatus. The sort gate was single viable CD3+CD4+CD8-CD45RO+ cells for memory CD4+ T cells. CDR3 length equals 14 residues. V was shortened by 8 bases and J by 9 bases, with 20 bases between the two germline ends. The V gene's germline CDR1 is MGHDK and CDR2 SYGVNS. This clone was found once. Clones were read by immunoSEQ multiplex PCR, and TCRdb kept only the in-frame ones, dropping some. The sample consists of approximately 61,000 clones, 80% of them appearing once. Source material: memory CD4+ T cells from blood. V usage is TRBV25-1 and J usage is TRBJ2-1, with D perhaps matching TRBD1 or TRBD2 (5 bases each). The TCR originated in an adult in good health and CMV-seronegative. Some clones in this sample may be carry-over from other donors' samples. The CDR3 loop is CASSTTRGGSEQFF. CDR3 in DNA: TGTGCCAGCTCCACTACCCGTGGGGGAAGTGAGCAGTTCTTC.